The present T cell receptor (beta chain) was sequenced within a study of cytomegalovirus exposure and HLA in healthy donors. Study conclusions and caveats: Among the sequence variants, a highly shared cluster was likely an artifact of sequencing. TCR beta V segments were, for the most part, productive about 87% or about 30% of the time in an earlier analysis.

A multiplex PCR was run with 60 Vbeta primers and 13 Jbeta primers. Clones were sequenced by immunoSEQ multiplex PCR, and TCRdb holds only the in-frame ones, with some missing. This table has 100,000 to 150,000 clones, more than 65% appearing once. This clone has only a few counts. Its antigen is undetermined. Material: PBMCs. This TCR derives from a man aged 50 or older in good health and CMV-seronegative.

This chain's CDR3 is CASSPSLGVSTPCEQYF. In DNA, the CDR3 is TGTGCCAGCAGCCCTAGCTTGGGCGTCTCCACGCCTTGTGAGCAGTACTTC. The chain couples TRBV7-9 to TRBJ2-7, with D possibly matching TRBD2 (5 bases). This CDR3 comprises 17 residues. Germline V lookup: CDR1 SEHNR, CDR2 FQNEAQ (reference sequence). V lost 5 bases and J 7 bases, leaving 27 bases between the germline ends.